The source of this T cell receptor beta chain is a study of siplizumab effects on memory and regulatory T cells. Notes on the study in general: Unstimulated naive T cells seemed to show more diversity than memory cells did, and they also seemed to be among the major contributors to the alloresponse. Among mappable alloreactive CD4+ clones, the Treg-derived fraction averaged roughly 70% with siplizumab versus about 27% in controls.

Assays were performed on 95,000 to 100,000 TCR templates per sample. The table came from immunoSEQ multiplex PCR; TCRdb's copy has only in-frame clones and leaves some out. The sample contains over 85,000 clones, around 90% of which appear only once. Germline V gives CDR1 MNHNY, CDR2 SVGAGI (reference sequence). The CDR3 contains 15 residues. V lost 2 bases and J 6 bases, leaving 14 bases between the germline ends. In regard to this clone: The antigen remains unidentified.

This chain connects TRBV6-6 to TRBJ1-5; D may be TRBD1 (5 bases). The clonotype was recovered from a human donor in good health. Sequencing was carried out using CD4+ T cells sorted from blood. The CDR3 DNA reads TGTGCCAGCAGTTACGAATCCGGGGGGTTTCAGCCCCAGCATTTT. Protein sequence: CASSYESGGFQPQHF.